The following is a T cell receptor (beta chain) sequence with its context. The antigen is unknown. The germline gives CDR1 MNHEY, CDR2 SVGAGI. The CDR3 length is 14 residues. The V and J ends lost 0 bases and 0 bases respectively, with 5 bases between them. This sample is drawn from a study of T cell responses to AZD1222 COVID-19 vaccine. Findings and caveats of the study: Only a handful of AZD1222 recipients, six or seven in all, had baseline seropositivity. Repertoires were sampled only after the peak T cell response.

Profiling relied on immunoSEQ multiplex PCR, and the TCRdb table lists in-frame clones only, not all of them. The repertoire includes some 140,000 clones, approximately 90% of them detected once, and approximately 2.6% sits in the top ten. This receptor was taken from an adult in good health. The starting material was peripheral blood, obtained on day 0 of AZD1222 vaccination. This chain links TRBV6-5 with TRBJ2-5; D possibly matches TRBD1 or TRBD2 (5 bases each). In nucleotides, the CDR3 is TGTGCCAGCAGTTACTCGGGGGACCAAGAGACCCAGTACTTC. Residues: CASSYSGDQETQYF.